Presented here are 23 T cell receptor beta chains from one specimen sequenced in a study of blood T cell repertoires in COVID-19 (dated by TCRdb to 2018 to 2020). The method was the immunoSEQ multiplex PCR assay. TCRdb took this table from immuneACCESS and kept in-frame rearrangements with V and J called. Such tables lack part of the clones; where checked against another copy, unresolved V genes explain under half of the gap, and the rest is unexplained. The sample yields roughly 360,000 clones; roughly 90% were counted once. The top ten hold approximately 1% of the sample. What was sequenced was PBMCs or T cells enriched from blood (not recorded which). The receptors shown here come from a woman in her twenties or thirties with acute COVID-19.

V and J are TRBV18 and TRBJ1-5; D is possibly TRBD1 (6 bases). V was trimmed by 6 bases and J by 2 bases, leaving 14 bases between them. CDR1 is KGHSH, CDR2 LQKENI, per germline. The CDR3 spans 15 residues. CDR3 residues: CASSPKAGGNQPQHF. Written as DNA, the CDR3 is TGTGCCAGCTCGCCTAAAGCAGGGGGCAATCAGCCCCAGCATTTT.

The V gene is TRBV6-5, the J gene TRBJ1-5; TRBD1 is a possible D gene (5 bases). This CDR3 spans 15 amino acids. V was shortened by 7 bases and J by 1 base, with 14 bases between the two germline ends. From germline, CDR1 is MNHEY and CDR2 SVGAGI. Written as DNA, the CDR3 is TGTGCCAGCAAAATCACGGGGGGAAGCAATCAGCCCCAGCATTTT. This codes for CASKITGGSNQPQHF.

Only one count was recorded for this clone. CDR3 in amino acids: CASSLGSGLGTEAFF. As DNA, the CDR3 is TGTGCCAGCAGCTTAGGGTCGGGACTTGGCACTGAAGCTTTCTTT. This sequence joins TRBV7-9 and TRBJ1-1; TRBD1 is a possible D gene (5 bases). CDR3 size: 15 residues. Trimming stripped 1 base from V and 4 bases from J, with 13 bases between. Germline CDR1 and CDR2: SEHNR and FQNEAQ (reference sequence).

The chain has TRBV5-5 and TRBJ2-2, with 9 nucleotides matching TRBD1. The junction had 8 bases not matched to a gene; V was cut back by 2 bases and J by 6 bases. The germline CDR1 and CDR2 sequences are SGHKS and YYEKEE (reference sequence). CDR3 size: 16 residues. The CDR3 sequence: CASSFTGGAHAGELFF. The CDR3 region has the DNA TGTGCCAGCAGCTTCACAGGGGGCGCCCATGCCGGGGAGCTGTTTTTT.

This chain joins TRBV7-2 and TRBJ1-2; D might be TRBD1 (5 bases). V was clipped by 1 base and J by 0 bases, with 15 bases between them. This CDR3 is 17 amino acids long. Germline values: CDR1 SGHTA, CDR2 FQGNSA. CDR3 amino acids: CASSLDGQGLANYGYTF. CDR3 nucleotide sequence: TGTGCCAGCAGCTTAGATGGCCAGGGATTAGCTAACTATGGCTACACCTTC.

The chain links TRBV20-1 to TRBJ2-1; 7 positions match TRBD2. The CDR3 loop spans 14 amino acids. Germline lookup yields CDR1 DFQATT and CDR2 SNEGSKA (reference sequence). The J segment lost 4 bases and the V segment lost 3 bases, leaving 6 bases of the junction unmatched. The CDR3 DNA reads TGCAGTGCTAGTATGATAGCGGGTTACAATGAGCAGTTCTTC. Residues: CSASMIAGYNEQFF.

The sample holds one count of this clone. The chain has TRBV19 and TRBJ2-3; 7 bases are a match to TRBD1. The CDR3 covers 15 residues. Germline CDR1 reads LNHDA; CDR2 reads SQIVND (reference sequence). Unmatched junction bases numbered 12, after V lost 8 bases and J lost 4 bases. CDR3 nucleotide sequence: TGTGCCAGTTCGAGTAAGACCGGGACAGCAGATACGCAGTATTTT. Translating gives CASSSKTGTADTQYF.

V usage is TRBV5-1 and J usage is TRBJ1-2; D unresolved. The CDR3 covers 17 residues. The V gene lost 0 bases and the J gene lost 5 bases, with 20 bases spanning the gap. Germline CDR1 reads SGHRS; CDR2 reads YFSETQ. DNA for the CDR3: TGCGCCAGCAGCTTGGTTCGTGTTGCTACGGGGTGGTATGGCTACACCTTC. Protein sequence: CASSLVRVATGWYGYTF.

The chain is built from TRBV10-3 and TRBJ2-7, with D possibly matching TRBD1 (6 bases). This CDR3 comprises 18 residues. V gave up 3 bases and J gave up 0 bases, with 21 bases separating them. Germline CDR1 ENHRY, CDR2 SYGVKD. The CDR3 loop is CAISEVRLQQGISYEQYF. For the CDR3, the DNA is TGTGCCATCAGTGAAGTCCGACTCCAACAGGGTATCTCCTACGAGCAGTACTTC.

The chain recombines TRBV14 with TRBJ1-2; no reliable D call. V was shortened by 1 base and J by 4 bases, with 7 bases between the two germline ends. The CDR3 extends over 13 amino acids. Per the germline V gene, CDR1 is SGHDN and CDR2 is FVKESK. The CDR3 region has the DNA TGTGCCAGCAGCCAAGTGGGGAGCTATGGCTACACCTTC. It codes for CASSQVGSYGYTF. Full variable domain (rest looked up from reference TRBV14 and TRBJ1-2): EAGVTQFPSHSVIEKGQTVTLRCDPISGHDNLYWYRRVMGKEIKFLLHFVKESKQDESGMPNNRFLAERTGGTYSTLKVQPAELEDSGVYFCASSQVGSYGYTFGSGTRLTVV.

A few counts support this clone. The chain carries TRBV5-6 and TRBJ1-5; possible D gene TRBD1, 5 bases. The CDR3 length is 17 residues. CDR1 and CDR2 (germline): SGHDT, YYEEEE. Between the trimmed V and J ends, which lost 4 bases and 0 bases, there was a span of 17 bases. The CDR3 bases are TGTGCCAGCAGCATCCCCAACAGGCGCTATAGCAATCAGCCCCAGCATTTT. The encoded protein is CASSIPNRRYSNQPQHF. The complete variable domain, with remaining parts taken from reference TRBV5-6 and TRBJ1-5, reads DAGVTQSPTHLIKTRGQQVTLRCSPKSGHDTVSWYQQALGQGPQFIFQYYEEEERQRGNFPDRFSGHQFPNYSSELNVNALLLGDSALYLCASSIPNRRYSNQPQHFGDGTRLSIL.

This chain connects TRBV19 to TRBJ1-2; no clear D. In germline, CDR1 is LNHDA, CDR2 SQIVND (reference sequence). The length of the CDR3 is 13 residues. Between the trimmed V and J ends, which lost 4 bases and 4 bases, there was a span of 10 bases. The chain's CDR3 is CASSTQSSYGYTF. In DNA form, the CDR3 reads TGTGCCAGTAGTACACAGAGCTCCTATGGCTACACCTTC.

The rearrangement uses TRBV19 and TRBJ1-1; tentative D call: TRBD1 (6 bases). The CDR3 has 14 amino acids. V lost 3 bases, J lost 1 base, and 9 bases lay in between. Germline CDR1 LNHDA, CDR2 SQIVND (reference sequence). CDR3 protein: CASSIQGRNTEAFF. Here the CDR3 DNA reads TGTGCCAGTAGTATTCAGGGGAGGAACACTGAAGCTTTCTTT.

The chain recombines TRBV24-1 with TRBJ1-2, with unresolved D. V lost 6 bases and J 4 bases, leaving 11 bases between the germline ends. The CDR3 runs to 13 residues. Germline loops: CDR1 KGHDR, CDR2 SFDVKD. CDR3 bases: TGTGCCACCAGTTCCCCCCCTCTCTATGGCTACACCTTC. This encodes CATSSPPLYGYTF.

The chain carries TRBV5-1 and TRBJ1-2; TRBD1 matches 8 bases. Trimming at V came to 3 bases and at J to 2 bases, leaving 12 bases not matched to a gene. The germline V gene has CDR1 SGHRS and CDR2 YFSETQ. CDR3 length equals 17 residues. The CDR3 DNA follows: TGCGCCAGCAGCTGGACAGGGAATTCCGTTTCAAACTATGGCTACACCTTC. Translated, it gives CASSWTGNSVSNYGYTF.

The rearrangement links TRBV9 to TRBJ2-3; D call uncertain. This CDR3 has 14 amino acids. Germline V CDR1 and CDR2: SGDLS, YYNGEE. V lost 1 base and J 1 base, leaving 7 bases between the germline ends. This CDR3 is CASSVFSGTDTQYF. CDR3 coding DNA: TGTGCCAGCAGCGTATTTTCGGGCACAGATACGCAGTATTTT.

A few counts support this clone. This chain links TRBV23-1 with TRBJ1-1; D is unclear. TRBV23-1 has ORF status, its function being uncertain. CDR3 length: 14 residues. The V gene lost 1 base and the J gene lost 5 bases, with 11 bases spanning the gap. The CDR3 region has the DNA TGCGCCAGCAGTCAATACGAGGGTGGAACTGAAGCTTTCTTT. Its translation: CASSQYEGGTEAFF.

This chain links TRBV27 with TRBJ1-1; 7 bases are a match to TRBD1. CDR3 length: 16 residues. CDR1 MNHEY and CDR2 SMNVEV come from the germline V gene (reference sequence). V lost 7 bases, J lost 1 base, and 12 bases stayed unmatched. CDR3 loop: CASTSRLAGGNTEAFF. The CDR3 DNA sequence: TGTGCCAGCACTTCAAGGTTGGCAGGGGGGAACACTGAAGCTTTCTTT.

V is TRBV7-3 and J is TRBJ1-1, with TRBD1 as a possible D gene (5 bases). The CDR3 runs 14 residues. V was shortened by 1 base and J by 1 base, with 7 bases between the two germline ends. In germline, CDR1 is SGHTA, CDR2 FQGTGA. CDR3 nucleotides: TGTGCCAGCAGCTTAAACGGGGGGAACACTGAAGCTTTCTTT. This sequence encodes CASSLNGGNTEAFF. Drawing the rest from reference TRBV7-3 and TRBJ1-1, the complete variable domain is GAGVSQTPSNKVTEKGKYVELRCDPISGHTALYWYRQSLGQGPEFLIYFQGTGAADDSGLPNDRFFAVRPEGSVSTLKIQRTERGDSAVYLCASSLNGGNTEAFFGQGTRLTVV.

The CDR3 is CATSDWVAGSTDTQYF. CDR3 nucleotide sequence: TGTGCCACCAGTGATTGGGTAGCGGGGAGCACAGATACGCAGTATTTT. The V and J genes are TRBV24-1 and TRBJ2-3, with 8 nucleotides matching TRBD2. CDR1 and CDR2 (germline): KGHDR, SFDVKD. The CDR3 runs to 16 residues. With V trimmed by 2 bases and J by 0 bases, 3 bases remained unmatched.

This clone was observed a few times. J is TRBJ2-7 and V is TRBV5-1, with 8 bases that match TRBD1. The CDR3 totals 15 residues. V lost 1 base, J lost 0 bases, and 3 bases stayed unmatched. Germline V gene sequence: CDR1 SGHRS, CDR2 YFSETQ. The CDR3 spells CASSLRTGSSYEQYF. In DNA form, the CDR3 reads TGCGCCAGCAGCTTGAGGACAGGGAGCTCCTACGAGCAGTACTTC.

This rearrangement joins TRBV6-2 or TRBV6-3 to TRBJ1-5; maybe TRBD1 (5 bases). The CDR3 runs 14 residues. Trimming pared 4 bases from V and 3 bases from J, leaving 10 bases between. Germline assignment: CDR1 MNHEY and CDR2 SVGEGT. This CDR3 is CASSFVTDNQPQHF. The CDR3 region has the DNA TGTGCCAGCAGTTTCGTGACAGACAATCAGCCCCAGCATTTT.

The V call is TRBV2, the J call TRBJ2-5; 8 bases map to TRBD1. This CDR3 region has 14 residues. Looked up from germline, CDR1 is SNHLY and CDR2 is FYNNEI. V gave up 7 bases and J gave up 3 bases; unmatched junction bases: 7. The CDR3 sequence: CASNARGHEETQYF. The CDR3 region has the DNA TGTGCCAGCAATGCCAGGGGGCATGAAGAGACCCAGTACTTC.